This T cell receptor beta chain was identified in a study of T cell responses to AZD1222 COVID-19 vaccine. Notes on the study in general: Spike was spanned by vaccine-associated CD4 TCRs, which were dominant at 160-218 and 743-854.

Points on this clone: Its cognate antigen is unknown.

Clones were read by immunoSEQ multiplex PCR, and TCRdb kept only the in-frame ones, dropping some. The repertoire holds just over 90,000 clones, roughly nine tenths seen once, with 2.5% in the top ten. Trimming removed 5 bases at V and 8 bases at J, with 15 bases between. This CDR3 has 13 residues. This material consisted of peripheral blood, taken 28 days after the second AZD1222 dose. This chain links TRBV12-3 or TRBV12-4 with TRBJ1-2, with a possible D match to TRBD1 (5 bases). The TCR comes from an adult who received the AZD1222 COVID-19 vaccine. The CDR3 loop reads CASSPRVPQGYTF. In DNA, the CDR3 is TGTGCCAGCAGTCCCAGGGTACCGCAAGGCTACACCTTC.